This T cell receptor (beta chain) comes out of a study of T cell changes during pregnancy in multiple sclerosis. Germline trimming cut 5 bases from V and 9 bases from J; bases unmatched to any gene: 16. Germline values: CDR1 SGHAT, CDR2 FQNNGV. The CDR3 has 18 residues. Method: immunoSEQ multiplex PCR; TCRdb's copy keeps in-frame clones and lacks some. Here the sample spans some 80,000 clones, 90% to 95% being singletons. The source was peripheral blood, collected in the second trimester of pregnancy. The V gene is TRBV11-2, the J gene TRBJ2-1, with 13 bases that match TRBD2. This TCR derives from a female donor with multiple sclerosis, enrolled in a pregnancy study. CDR3 in amino acids: CASSAEGDPGLAGLEQFF. In DNA form, the CDR3 reads TGTGCCAGCAGCGCCGAAGGGGACCCGGGACTAGCGGGACTTGAGCAGTTCTTC.